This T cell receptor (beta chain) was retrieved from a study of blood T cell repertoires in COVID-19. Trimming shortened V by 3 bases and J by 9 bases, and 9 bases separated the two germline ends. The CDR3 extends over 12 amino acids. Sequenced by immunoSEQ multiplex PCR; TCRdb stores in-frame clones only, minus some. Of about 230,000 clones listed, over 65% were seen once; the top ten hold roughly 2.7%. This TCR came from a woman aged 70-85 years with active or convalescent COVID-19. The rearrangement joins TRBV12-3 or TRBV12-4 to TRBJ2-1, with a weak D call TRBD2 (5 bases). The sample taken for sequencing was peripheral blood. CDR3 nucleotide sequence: TGTGCCAGCAGTTTTGGAGGTACTGAGCAGTTCTTC. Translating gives CASSFGGTEQFF.